This T cell receptor beta chain was documented in a study of T cells in Graves' hyperthyroidism and ophthalmopathy. Study-wide context: Peripheral blood was taken when the disease was first diagnosed, before any treatment began.

The CDR3 runs 10 residues. Looked up from germline, CDR1 is DFQATT and CDR2 is SNEGSKA (reference sequence). The germline V and J ends were trimmed by 3 bases and 6 bases, with 5 bases remaining between them. From RNA transcripts, TCR beta CDR3 regions were amplified. An initial round of RT-PCR targeting the TCR CDR3 relied on the HTBI primer set. MiXCR, applied by TCRdb to the multiplex PCR reads, yields one record per CDR3 protein. The repertoire has roughly 510,000 distinct CDR3 sequences, under 25% of them found once; the top ten carry around 27%. Study-wide results and limits: Appearing also in blood were most of the thyroid clonotypes expanded above 0.001.

Orbital computed tomography and thyroid ultrasound, together with serum TRAb and thyroxine and clinical symptoms, were used for diagnoses. This clonotype was picked up many times. Its antigen is not known. This receptor was identified in a man aged 18 to 30 with Graves' hyperthyroidism. The chain couples TRBV20-1 to TRBJ1-2; no reliable D call. The sequencing sample was made of blood. CDR3 coding DNA: TGCAGTGCTAGCGAGGATGGCTACACCTTC. Its translation is CSASEDGYTF.